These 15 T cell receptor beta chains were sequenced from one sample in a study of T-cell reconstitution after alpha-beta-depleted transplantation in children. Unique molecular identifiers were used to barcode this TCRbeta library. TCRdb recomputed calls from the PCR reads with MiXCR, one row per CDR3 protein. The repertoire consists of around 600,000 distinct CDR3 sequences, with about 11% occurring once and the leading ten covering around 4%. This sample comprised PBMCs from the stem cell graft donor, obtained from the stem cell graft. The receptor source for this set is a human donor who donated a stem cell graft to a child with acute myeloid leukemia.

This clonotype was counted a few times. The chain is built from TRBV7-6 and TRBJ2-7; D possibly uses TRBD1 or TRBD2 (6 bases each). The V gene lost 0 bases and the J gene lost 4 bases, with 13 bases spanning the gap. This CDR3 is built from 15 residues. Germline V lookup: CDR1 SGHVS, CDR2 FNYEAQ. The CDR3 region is CASSLAGGELYEQYF. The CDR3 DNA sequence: TGTGCCAGCAGCTTAGCCGGGGGCGAGCTTTACGAGCAGTACTTC.

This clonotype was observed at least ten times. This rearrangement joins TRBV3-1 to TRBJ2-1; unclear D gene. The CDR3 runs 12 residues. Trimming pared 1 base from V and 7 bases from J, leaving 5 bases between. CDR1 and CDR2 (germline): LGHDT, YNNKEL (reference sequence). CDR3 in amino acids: CASSQVWNEQFF. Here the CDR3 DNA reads TGTGCCAGCAGCCAAGTCTGGAATGAGCAGTTCTTC.

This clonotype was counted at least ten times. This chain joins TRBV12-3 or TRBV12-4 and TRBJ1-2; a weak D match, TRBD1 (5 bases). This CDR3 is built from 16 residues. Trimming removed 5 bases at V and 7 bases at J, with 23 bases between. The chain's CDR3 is CASSPQWGSSSGGYTF. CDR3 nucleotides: TGTGCCAGCAGTCCCCAGTGGGGCTCCTCGTCGGGTGGCTACACCTTC.

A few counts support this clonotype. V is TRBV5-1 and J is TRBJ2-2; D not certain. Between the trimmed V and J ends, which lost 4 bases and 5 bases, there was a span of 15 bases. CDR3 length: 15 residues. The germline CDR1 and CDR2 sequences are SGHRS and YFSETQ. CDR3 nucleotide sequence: TGCGCCAGCAGCAAAGACCCAGCCCAGACCGGGGAGCTGTTTTTT. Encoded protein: CASSKDPAQTGELFF. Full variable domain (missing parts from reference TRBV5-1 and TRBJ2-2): KAGVTQTPRYLIKTRGQQVTLSCSPISGHRSVSWYQQTPGQGLQFLFEYFSETQRNKGNFPGRFSGRQFSNSRSEMNVSTLELGDSALYLCASSKDPAQTGELFFGEGSRLTVL.

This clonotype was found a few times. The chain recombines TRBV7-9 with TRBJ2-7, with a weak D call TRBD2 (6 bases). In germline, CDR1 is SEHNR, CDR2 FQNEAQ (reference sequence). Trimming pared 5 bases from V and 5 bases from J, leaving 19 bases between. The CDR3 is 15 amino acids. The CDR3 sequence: CASSAWGETRDEQYF. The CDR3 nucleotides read TGTGCCAGCAGCGCTTGGGGGGAGACAAGGGACGAGCAGTACTTC.

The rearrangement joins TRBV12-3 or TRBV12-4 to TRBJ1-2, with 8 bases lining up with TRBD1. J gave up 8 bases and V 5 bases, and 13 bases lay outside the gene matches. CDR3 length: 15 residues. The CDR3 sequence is CASSPDRTGRNGYTF. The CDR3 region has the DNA TGTGCCAGCAGTCCCGACCGGACAGGGAGGAACGGCTACACCTTC.

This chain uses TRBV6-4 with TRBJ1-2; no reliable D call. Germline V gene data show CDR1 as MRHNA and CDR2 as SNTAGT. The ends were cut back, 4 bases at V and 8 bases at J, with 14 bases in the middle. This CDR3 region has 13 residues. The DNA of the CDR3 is TGTGCCAGCAGTGCGTCGGGGTTCGACGGCTACACCTTC. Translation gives CASSASGFDGYTF.

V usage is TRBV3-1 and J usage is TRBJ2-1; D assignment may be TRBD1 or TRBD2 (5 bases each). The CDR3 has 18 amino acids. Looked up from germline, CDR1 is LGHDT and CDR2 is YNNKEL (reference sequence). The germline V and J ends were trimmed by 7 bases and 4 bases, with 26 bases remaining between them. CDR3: CASTYEGWRPHLYNEQFF. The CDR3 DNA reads TGTGCCAGCACTTATGAGGGGTGGCGGCCCCATCTATACAATGAGCAGTTCTTC.

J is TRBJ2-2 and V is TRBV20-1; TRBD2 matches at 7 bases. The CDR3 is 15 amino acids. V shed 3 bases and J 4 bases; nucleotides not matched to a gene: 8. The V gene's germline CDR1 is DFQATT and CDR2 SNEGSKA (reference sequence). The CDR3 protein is CSASGGSWSTGELFF. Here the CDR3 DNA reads TGCAGTGCTAGCGGCGGGAGTTGGAGCACCGGGGAGCTGTTTTTT.

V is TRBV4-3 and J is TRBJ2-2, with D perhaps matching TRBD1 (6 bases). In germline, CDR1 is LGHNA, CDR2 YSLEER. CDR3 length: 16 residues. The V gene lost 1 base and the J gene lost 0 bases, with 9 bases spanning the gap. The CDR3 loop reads CASSQVPGANTGELFF. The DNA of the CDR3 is TGCGCCAGCAGCCAAGTTCCAGGGGCGAACACCGGGGAGCTGTTTTTT.

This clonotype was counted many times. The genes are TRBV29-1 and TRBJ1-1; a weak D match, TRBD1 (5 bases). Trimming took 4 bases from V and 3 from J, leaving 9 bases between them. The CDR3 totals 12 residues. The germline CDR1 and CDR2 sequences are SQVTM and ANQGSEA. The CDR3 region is CSVVDRDTEAFF. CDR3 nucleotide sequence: TGCAGCGTTGTTGACAGAGACACTGAAGCTTTCTTT. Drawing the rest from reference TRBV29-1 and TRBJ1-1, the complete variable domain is SAVISQKPSRDICQRGTSLTIQCQVDSQVTMMFWYRQQPGQSLTLIATANQGSEATYESGFVIDKFPISRPNLTFSTLTVSNMSPEDSSIYLCSVVDRDTEAFFGQGTRLTVV.

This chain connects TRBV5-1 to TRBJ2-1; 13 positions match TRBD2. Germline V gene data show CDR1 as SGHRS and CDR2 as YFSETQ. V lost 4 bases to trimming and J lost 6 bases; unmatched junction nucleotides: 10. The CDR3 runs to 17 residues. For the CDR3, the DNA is TGCGCCAGCAGCGACCCGGGACTAGCGGGACCGTCCAATGAGCAGTTCTTC. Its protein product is CASSDPGLAGPSNEQFF.

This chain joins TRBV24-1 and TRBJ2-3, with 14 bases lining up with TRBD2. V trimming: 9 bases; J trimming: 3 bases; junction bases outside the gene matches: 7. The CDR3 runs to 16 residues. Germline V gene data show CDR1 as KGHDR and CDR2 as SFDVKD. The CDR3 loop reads CATEGLAGVGTDTQYF. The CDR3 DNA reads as TGTGCCACCGAGGGACTAGCGGGAGTTGGGACAGATACGCAGTATTTT.

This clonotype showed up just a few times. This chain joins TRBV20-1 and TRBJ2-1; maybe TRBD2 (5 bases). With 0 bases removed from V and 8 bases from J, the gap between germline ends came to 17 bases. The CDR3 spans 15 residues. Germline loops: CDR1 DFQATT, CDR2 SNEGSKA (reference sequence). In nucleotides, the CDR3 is TGCAGTGCTAGAGATCGAGGATCGGGGAGATATGAGCAGTTCTTC. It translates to CSARDRGSGRYEQFF.

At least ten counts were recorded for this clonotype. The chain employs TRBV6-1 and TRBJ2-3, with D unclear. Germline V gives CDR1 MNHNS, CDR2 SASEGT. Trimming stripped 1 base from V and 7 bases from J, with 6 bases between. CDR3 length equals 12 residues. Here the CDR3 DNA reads TGTGCCAGCAGTGAAGAAGGGTATACGCAGTATTTT. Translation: CASSEEGYTQYF.